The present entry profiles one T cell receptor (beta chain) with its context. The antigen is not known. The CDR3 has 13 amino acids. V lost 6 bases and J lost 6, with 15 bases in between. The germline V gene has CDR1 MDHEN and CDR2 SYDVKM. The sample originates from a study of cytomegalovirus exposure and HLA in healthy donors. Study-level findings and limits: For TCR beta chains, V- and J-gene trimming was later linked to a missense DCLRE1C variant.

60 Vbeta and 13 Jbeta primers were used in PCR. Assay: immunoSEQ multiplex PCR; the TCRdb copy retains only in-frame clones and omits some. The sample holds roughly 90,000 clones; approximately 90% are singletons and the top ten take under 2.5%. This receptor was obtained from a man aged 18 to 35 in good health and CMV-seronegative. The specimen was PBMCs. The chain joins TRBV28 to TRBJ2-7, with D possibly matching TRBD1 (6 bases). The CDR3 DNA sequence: TGTGCCAGCAGATACCGCAGGGGTAGCGAGCAGTACTTC. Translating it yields CASRYRRGSEQYF.